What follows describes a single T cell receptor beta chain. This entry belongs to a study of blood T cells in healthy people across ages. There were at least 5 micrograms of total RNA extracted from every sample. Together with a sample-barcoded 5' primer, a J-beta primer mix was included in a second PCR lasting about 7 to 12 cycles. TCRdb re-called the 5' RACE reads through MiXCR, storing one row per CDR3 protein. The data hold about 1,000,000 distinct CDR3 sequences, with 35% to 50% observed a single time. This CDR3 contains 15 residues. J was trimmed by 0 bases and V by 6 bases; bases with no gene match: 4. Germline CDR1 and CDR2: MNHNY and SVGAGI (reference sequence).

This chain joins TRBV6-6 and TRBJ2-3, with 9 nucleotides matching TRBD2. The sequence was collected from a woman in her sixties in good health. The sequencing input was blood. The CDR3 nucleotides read TGTGCCAGCAGGGGAGCGGGAGGAAGCACAGATACGCAGTATTTT. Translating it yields CASRGAGGSTDTQYF.